There are many counts of the clone carrying this T cell receptor (beta chain). The data were taken from a study of response to subunit inactivated influenza vaccine. TCRdb passed the RT-PCR reads through MiXCR, listing each CDR3 protein once. The table shows some 570,000 distinct CDR3 sequences, with about 11% occurring only once. This sample was shared with a second study, whose subject was T cells expressing NK-cell markers. Turning to that study: The authors made TCR beta cDNA libraries by 5'RACE template switching. This switching added a universal primer site and UMIs. HCMV seropositivity marked seven of the eight sequenced donors; one was seronegative.

This receptor was obtained from a man in his forties or fifties who received an inactivated influenza vaccine. Sequenced here: PBMCs from blood, sampled on the day of vaccination.

CDR3 sequence: CASSRTDSNQPQHF. CDR3 nucleotide sequence: TGTGCCAGCAGTCGGACGGATAGCAATCAGCCCCAGCATTTT. V gene TRBV6-1 combines with J gene TRBJ1-5; D unresolved. Between the trimmed V and J ends, which lost 5 bases and 0 bases, there was a span of 8 bases. This CDR3 is built from 14 residues. Germline lookup yields CDR1 MNHNS and CDR2 SASEGT.